The 30 T cell receptor beta chains presented below share a single source sample, sequenced in a study of pediatric ulcerative colitis. The table came from immunoSEQ multiplex PCR; TCRdb's copy has only in-frame clones and leaves some out. The table lists some 60,000 clones, 70% to 80% of them singletons. Material for sequencing was blood. These receptor sequences come from a boy between 5 and 17 years old with moderate ulcerative colitis.

The chain has TRBV5-5 and TRBJ1-1, with 10 bases aligning to TRBD1. The CDR3 has 15 amino acids. The germline V gene encodes CDR1 SGHKS and CDR2 YYEKEE (reference sequence). V lost 3 bases to trimming and J lost 5 bases; unmatched junction nucleotides: 7. DNA for the CDR3: TGTGCCAGCAGCTCAGTCCCGGGACAGGGGACTGAAGCTTTCTTT. Its protein is CASSSVPGQGTEAFF.

This chain links TRBV6-5 with TRBJ2-5; a possible D gene is TRBD2 (6 bases). The CDR3 extends over 13 amino acids. Germline CDR1 is MNHEY and CDR2 is SVGAGI. With 7 bases removed from V and 5 bases from J, the gap between germline ends came to 14 bases. This CDR3 is CASKGGPHETQYF. Written as DNA, the CDR3 is TGTGCCAGCAAAGGAGGGCCACACGAGACCCAGTACTTC.

The chain uses TRBV18 and TRBJ1-1; D gene uncertain. Trimming stripped 2 bases from V and 1 base from J, with 8 bases between. Germline V gives CDR1 KGHSH, CDR2 LQKENI. CDR3 length: 14 residues. The CDR3 loop is CASSPYSRNTEAFF. In DNA, the CDR3 is TGTGCCAGCTCACCATACTCCAGGAACACTGAAGCTTTCTTT.

This clone appeared a few times. The chain joins TRBV2 to TRBJ2-2, with D uncertain. The germline gives CDR1 SNHLY, CDR2 FYNNEI. Trimming removed 6 bases at V and 2 bases at J, with 13 bases between. The CDR3 length is 15 residues. The CDR3 sequence is CASSESATNTGELFF. DNA of the CDR3: TGTGCCAGCAGCGAATCGGCTACAAACACCGGGGAGCTGTTTTTT.

The V and J genes are TRBV5-4 and TRBJ2-1; TRBD1 aligns across 8 bases. CDR3 length: 15 residues. From germline, CDR1 is SGHNT and CDR2 YYREEE (reference sequence). V shed 0 bases, J shed 9 bases, and the junction held 8 bases outside the gene matches. In DNA, the CDR3 is TGTGCCAGCAGCTTGGGGCAGGGGGCCCTCGGTGAGCAGTTCTTC. Translated, it gives CASSLGQGALGEQFF.

J is TRBJ1-2 and V is TRBV19, with D unclear. The germline V gene has CDR1 LNHDA and CDR2 SQIVND (reference sequence). The CDR3 is made up of 12 amino acids. With 2 bases removed from V and 3 bases from J, the gap between germline ends came to 4 bases. CDR3: CASSISYYGYTF. The CDR3 nucleotides read TGTGCCAGTAGTATATCCTACTATGGCTACACCTTC.

The V call is TRBV15, the J call TRBJ1-4; 7 bases match TRBD1. The CDR3 covers 15 residues. Trimming at V came to 6 bases and at J to 8 bases, leaving 12 bases not matched to a gene. CDR1 is LNHNV and CDR2 is YYDKDF in the germline V gene (reference sequence). The CDR3 bases are TGTGCCACCAGTTCTACCGACAGGGTAAAGGAAAAACTGTTTTTT. It is translated as CATSSTDRVKEKLFF.

V is TRBV19 and J is TRBJ2-1, with 10 bases that match TRBD1. The CDR3 has 15 amino acids. The germline V gene encodes CDR1 LNHDA and CDR2 SQIVND (reference sequence). Trimming removed 9 bases from V and 7 bases from J; junction bases left unmatched: 12. The CDR3 loop reads CASYPGTGVGNEQFF. CDR3 DNA sequence: TGTGCCAGCTACCCCGGGACAGGGGTGGGGAATGAGCAGTTCTTC.

The rearrangement joins TRBV7-2 to TRBJ2-5, with TRBD2 matching 9 bases. The germline CDR1 and CDR2 sequences are SGHTA and FQGNSA. V lost 1 base and J lost 3; bases outside the gene matches: 3. The CDR3 is made up of 15 amino acids. CDR3 nucleotide sequence: TGTGCCAGCAGCTTAGACGGCGGGAGGGAAGAGACCCAGTACTTC. Translated, it gives CASSLDGGREETQYF. The whole variable domain, remainder taken from reference TRBV7-2 and TRBJ2-5, is GAGVSQSPSNKVTEKGKDVELRCDPISGHTALYWYRQSLGQGLEFLIYFQGNSAPDKSGLPSDRFSAERTGGSVSTLTIQRTQQEDSAVYLCASSLDGGREETQYFGPGTRLLVL.

Only a few counts were recorded for this clone. The chain combines TRBV13 with TRBJ2-2, with D perhaps TRBD1 (6 bases). The germline V and J ends were trimmed by 6 bases and 5 bases, with 13 bases remaining between them. The CDR3 has 14 amino acids. CDR1 is PRHDT and CDR2 is FYEKMQ in the germline V gene (reference sequence). In DNA, the CDR3 is TGTGCCAGCAGACTCAGGGGTGGAACCGGGGAGCTGTTTTTT. It is translated as CASRLRGGTGELFF.

This rearrangement joins TRBV4-1 to TRBJ2-7; the match to TRBD1 covers 8 bases. Germline V gives CDR1 MGHRA, CDR2 YSYEKL. The V gene end was trimmed by 3 bases and the J gene end by 0 bases; junction bases not matched to a gene: 10. This CDR3 spans 17 amino acids. CDR3 amino acids: CASSQYHRTGSSYEQYF. The DNA of the CDR3 is TGCGCCAGCAGCCAGTACCACCGGACAGGGAGCTCCTACGAGCAGTACTTC.

This sequence joins TRBV6-5 and TRBJ2-2; D gene unclear. Per the germline V gene, CDR1 is MNHEY and CDR2 is SVGAGI. The V end was cut by 0 bases, the J end by 7 bases, with 12 bases between. There are 15 residues in the CDR3. The CDR3 reads CASSYSPNLGGELFF. CDR3 sequence (DNA): TGTGCCAGCAGTTACTCCCCTAACCTCGGCGGGGAGCTGTTTTTT.

CDR3 protein: CASSQGAFSYNSPLHF. CDR3 DNA sequence: TGTGCCAGCAGTCAGGGGGCCTTCTCCTATAATTCACCCCTCCACTTT. The gene calls are TRBV2 and TRBJ1-6, with TRBD1 identical over 8 bases. V trimming: 5 bases; J trimming: 0 bases; junction bases outside the gene matches: 3. Germline CDR1 is SNHLY and CDR2 is FYNNEI. The CDR3 sequence is 16 residues long. Looking up the rest from reference TRBV2 and TRBJ1-6 gives the full variable domain: EPEVTQTPSHQVTQMGQEVILRCVPISNHLYFYWYRQILGQKVEFLVSFYNNEISEKSEIFDDQFSVERPDGSNFTLKIRSTKLEDSAMYFCASSQGAFSYNSPLHFGNGTRLTVT.

This chain connects TRBV5-4 to TRBJ2-5, with D unclear. Trimming shortened V by 0 bases and J by 9 bases, and 12 bases separated the two germline ends. Germline V gene data show CDR1 as SGHNT and CDR2 as YYREEE (reference sequence). The CDR3 loop spans 13 amino acids. The CDR3 spells CASSLEPNKAQYF. CDR3 DNA: TGTGCCAGCAGCTTGGAGCCTAATAAGGCCCAGTACTTC. The full variable domain, completed using reference TRBV5-4 and TRBJ2-5, is ETGVTQSPTHLIKTRGQQVTLRCSSQSGHNTVSWYQQALGQGPQFIFQYYREEENGRGNFPPRFSGLQFPNYSSELNVNALELDDSALYLCASSLEPNKAQYFGPGTRLLVL.

This chain connects TRBV5-6 to TRBJ2-5; 10 nucleotides match TRBD1. Germline CDR1 reads SGHDT; CDR2 reads YYEEEE. This CDR3 is 16 amino acids long. After removal of 3 bases from V and 2 bases from J, the junction contained 7 bases not matched to a gene. For the CDR3, the DNA is TGTGCCAGCAGCTACCCGACAGGGGGCTTACAAGAGACCCAGTACTTC. Its protein product is CASSYPTGGLQETQYF. Based on the CDR3 plus reference TRBV5-6 and TRBJ2-5, the full variable domain is DAGVTQSPTHLIKTRGQQVTLRCSPKSGHDTVSWYQQALGQGPQFIFQYYEEEERQRGNFPDRFSGHQFPNYSSELNVNALLLGDSALYLCASSYPTGGLQETQYFGPGTRLLVL.

The genes are TRBV10-3 and TRBJ1-1, with 8 bases matching TRBD1. The V gene end was trimmed by 4 bases and the J gene end by 1 base; junction bases not matched to a gene: 8. Germline V gene lookup returns CDR1 ENHRY and CDR2 SYGVKD. The CDR3 contains 16 residues. The CDR3 is CAISASPGQANTEAFF. For the CDR3, the DNA is TGTGCCATCAGTGCGTCGCCGGGACAGGCGAACACTGAAGCTTTCTTT.

In this sample, this clone turned up a few times. This sequence joins TRBV25-1 and TRBJ1-5, with a weak D call TRBD1 (6 bases). Trimming took off 7 bases at V and 4 bases at J, with 8 bases between the two ends. Germline CDR1 and CDR2: MGHDK and SYGVNS. This CDR3 comprises 12 residues. In nucleotides, the CDR3 is TGTGCCAGCAACGGACAGAATCAGCCCCAGCATTTT. This gives the protein CASNGQNQPQHF.

The chain combines TRBV5-4 with TRBJ2-5; D could derive from TRBD1 or TRBD2 (6 bases each). The V gene's germline CDR1 is SGHNT and CDR2 YYREEE (reference sequence). This CDR3 comprises 13 residues. V was pared by 2 bases and J by 7 bases, with 12 bases between. The CDR3 DNA is TGTGCCAGCAGCTTAATGGAGGGGGGGACCCAGTACTTC. As protein: CASSLMEGGTQYF.

The J gene is TRBJ2-3, the V gene TRBV25-1, with no clear D. The CDR3 runs 13 residues. The germline V gene encodes CDR1 MGHDK and CDR2 SYGVNS. V gave up 6 bases and J gave up 6 bases, with 13 bases separating them. CDR3 residues: CASRIPAGDTQYF. The CDR3 DNA sequence: TGTGCCAGCAGAATCCCGGCTGGGGATACGCAGTATTTT.

The V call is TRBV4-3, the J call TRBJ1-3, with D uncertain. There are 13 residues in the CDR3. Germline values: CDR1 LGHNA, CDR2 YSLEER. The V end was cut by 0 bases, the J end by 1 base, with 1 base between. DNA for the CDR3: TGCGCCAGCAGCCAAGATTCTGGAAACACCATATATTTT. Translation: CASSQDSGNTIYF.

V is TRBV19 and J is TRBJ1-3, with 8 bases lining up with TRBD1. Germline CDR1 LNHDA, CDR2 SQIVND (reference sequence). J lost 8 bases, V lost 2 bases, and 5 bases had no gene match. The CDR3 is 14 residues long. The CDR3: CASSITSGGDTIYF. CDR3 in DNA: TGTGCCAGTAGTATAACCTCAGGGGGCGACACCATATATTTT.

The genes are TRBV19 and TRBJ2-3, with D unresolved. The CDR3 contains 14 residues. V lost 5 bases to trimming and J lost 3 bases, with 12 bases between them. Germline V gene lookup returns CDR1 LNHDA and CDR2 SQIVND (reference sequence). This CDR3 is CASSARARTDTQYF. CDR3 nucleotides: TGTGCCAGTAGTGCTCGGGCCCGAACAGATACGCAGTATTTT.

This sequence joins TRBV7-6 and TRBJ2-1, with TRBD2 matching 13 bases. The CDR3 length is 15 residues. Germline CDR1 SGHVS, CDR2 FNYEAQ. The junction had 8 bases not matched to a gene; V was cut back by 5 bases and J by 10 bases. The CDR3 DNA reads TGTGCCAGCAGCGCGGGACTAGCGGGGCCCCCGGAGCAGTTCTTC. The encoded protein is CASSAGLAGPPEQFF.

The chain is built from TRBV2 and TRBJ2-6; tentatively, D is TRBD1 (5 bases). From germline, CDR1 is SNHLY and CDR2 FYNNEI. V lost 4 bases and J lost 2, with 12 bases in between. The CDR3 is made up of 16 amino acids. The CDR3 here is CASSGRDVPGANVLTF. CDR3 DNA: TGTGCCAGCAGTGGCAGGGATGTTCCTGGGGCCAACGTCCTGACTTTC.

A single count supports this clone. CDR3 loop: CASSFGGDFGAFF. CDR3 in DNA: TGTGCCAGCAGCTTTGGCGGCGACTTTGGAGCTTTCTTT. The J gene is TRBJ1-1, the V gene TRBV11-2; D is undetermined. The CDR3 sequence is 13 residues long. Germline V gives CDR1 SGHAT, CDR2 FQNNGV. Trimming pared 3 bases from V and 10 bases from J, leaving 15 bases between.

The rearrangement links TRBV28 to TRBJ2-3; 7 nucleotides align to TRBD2. Germline values: CDR1 MDHEN, CDR2 SYDVKM. V lost 11 bases to trimming and J lost 7 bases; unmatched junction nucleotides: 6. This CDR3 spans 11 amino acids. CDR3 in DNA: TGTGCCCTCAGGGAGGGTAATACGCAGTATTTT. Residues: CALREGNTQYF.

The genes are TRBV6-4 and TRBJ1-1; D gene unclear. V gave up 0 bases and J gave up 5 bases, with 13 bases separating them. The length of the CDR3 is 15 residues. Germline lookup yields CDR1 MRHNA and CDR2 SNTAGT. Here the CDR3 DNA reads TGTGCCAGCAGTGACTCGGGGTCTCCGAGGACTGAAGCTTTCTTT. It translates to CASSDSGSPRTEAFF.

The rearrangement links TRBV20-1 to TRBJ2-7, with D unresolved. Trimming took 2 bases from V and 0 from J, leaving 2 bases between them. CDR3 length: 11 amino acids. In germline, CDR1 is DFQATT, CDR2 SNEGSKA (reference sequence). CDR3 sequence: CSARHSYEQYF. DNA for the CDR3: TGCAGTGCTAGACACTCCTACGAGCAGTACTTC.

This clone has a handful of counts. The chain carries TRBV6-6 and TRBJ1-2, with D possibly being TRBD1 (6 bases). The length of the CDR3 is 13 residues. The germline V gene has CDR1 MNHNY and CDR2 SVGAGI (reference sequence). Trimming removed 4 bases from V and 8 bases from J, with 14 bases in between. As DNA, the CDR3 is TGTGCCAGCAGTTTTGGGGGGGCGGAAGGCTACACCTTC. Protein sequence: CASSFGGAEGYTF.

This chain joins TRBV5-1 and TRBJ2-5; D is undetermined. The CDR3 loop spans 14 amino acids. CDR1 is SGHRS and CDR2 is YFSETQ in the germline V gene. V was clipped by 1 base and J by 0 bases, with 7 bases between them. The CDR3 spells CASSLSTDQETQYF. Written as DNA, the CDR3 is TGCGCCAGCAGCTTGTCGACGGACCAAGAGACCCAGTACTTC. The full variable domain, rest sourced from reference TRBV5-1 and TRBJ2-5, is KAGVTQTPRYLIKTRGQQVTLSCSPISGHRSVSWYQQTPGQGLQFLFEYFSETQRNKGNFPGRFSGRQFSNSRSEMNVSTLELGDSALYLCASSLSTDQETQYFGPGTRLLVL.